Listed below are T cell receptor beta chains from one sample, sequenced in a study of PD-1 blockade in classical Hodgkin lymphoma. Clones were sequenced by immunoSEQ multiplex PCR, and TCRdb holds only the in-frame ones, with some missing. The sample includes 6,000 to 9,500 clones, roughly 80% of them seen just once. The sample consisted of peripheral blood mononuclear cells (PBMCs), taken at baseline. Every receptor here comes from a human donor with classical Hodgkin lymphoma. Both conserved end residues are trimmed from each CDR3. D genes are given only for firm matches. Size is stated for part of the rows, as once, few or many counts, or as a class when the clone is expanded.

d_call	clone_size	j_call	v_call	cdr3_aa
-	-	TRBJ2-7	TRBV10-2	ASSRGSYEQY
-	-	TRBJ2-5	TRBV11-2	ASSPLERGQETQY
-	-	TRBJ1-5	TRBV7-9	ASSLASQPQH
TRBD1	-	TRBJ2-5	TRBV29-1	SVEFGQDPPGRTGGSQETQY
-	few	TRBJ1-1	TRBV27	ASSPRGTEAF
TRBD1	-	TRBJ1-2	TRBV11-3	ASSYGQGLGYT
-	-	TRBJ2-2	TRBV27	ASSPDSAGELF
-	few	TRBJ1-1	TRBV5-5	ASSLDPGERTEAF
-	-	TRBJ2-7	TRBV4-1	ASSQGGRDNYEQY
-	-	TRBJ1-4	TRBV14	ASSQDGTRGEKLF
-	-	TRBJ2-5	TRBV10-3	AISESLGQETQY
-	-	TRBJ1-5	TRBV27	ASSQGTPQQPQH
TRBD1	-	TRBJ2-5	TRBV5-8	ASSGDRVGQETQY
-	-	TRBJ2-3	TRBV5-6	ASSPHRTTDTQY
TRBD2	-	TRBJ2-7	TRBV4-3	ASSQDGRTSGTSGLPYEQY
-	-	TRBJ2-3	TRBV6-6	ASWERVTAPGDTQY
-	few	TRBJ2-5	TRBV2	ASGTWEETQY